These T cell receptor beta chains were read from a single sample in a study of T cell responses to AZD1222 COVID-19 vaccine. Data came from immunoSEQ multiplex PCR; TCRdb stores just in-frame clones and leaves some out. Of roughly 80,000 clones in the sample, 88% were seen once. Sequenced here: peripheral blood, sampled on day 0 of MenACWY control vaccination. Receptor source: an adult in good health. The CDR3 runs from the conserved cysteine through the conserved F or W. A D gene is named only where the DNA matches it firmly. The size field is filled for only some rows; it gives once, few, many or a size class.

TRBJ2-7	NA	NA	TRBV5-4	TGTGCCAGCAGCACGACAGACCTCTACGAGCAGTACTTC	CASSTTDLYEQYF
TRBJ1-1	NA	NA	TRBV5-6	TGTGCCAGCAGCGGAGGCGGAGACACTGAAGCTTTCTTT	CASSGGGDTEAFF
TRBJ1-5	NA	NA	TRBV20-1	TGCAGTGCTAGTAGGGGCAGCAATCAGCCCCAGCATTTT	CSASRGSNQPQHF
TRBJ2-5	TRBD1	NA	TRBV10-3	TGTGCCATCAGGGGGACAGGGGAAGAGACCCAGTACTTC	CAIRGTGEETQYF
TRBJ2-1	NA	once	TRBV27	TGTGCCAGCGGGCGAGTTGAGCAGTTCTTC	CASGRVEQFF
TRBJ2-7	NA	NA	TRBV5-6	TGTGCCAGCAGCTTGAGGGCTTCCTACGAGCAGTACTTC	CASSLRASYEQYF
TRBJ2-5	TRBD1	NA	TRBV5-1	TGCGCCAGCAGCAGCCTGACAGGGAGTGAAGGGACCCAGTACTTC	CASSSLTGSEGTQYF
TRBJ1-2	NA	NA	TRBV6-2/TRBV6-3	TGTGCCAGCAGTTATAACGGGGGCTACACCTTC	CASSYNGGYTF
TRBJ1-1	NA	NA	TRBV19	TGTGCCAGTAGCCAAAAACAGGGATCAGCTTTCTTT	CASSQKQGSAFF
TRBJ1-2	TRBD1	NA	TRBV7-9	TGTGCCAGCTCAACCACAGGGGGCGCGAGTGGGGTCTATGGCTACACCTTC	CASSTTGGASGVYGYTF
TRBJ1-2	NA	NA	TRBV2	TGTGCCAGCAGTGAATGGGATAACTATGGCTACACCTTC	CASSEWDNYGYTF
TRBJ1-2	TRBD1	NA	TRBV28	TGTGCCAGCAGTCCCCCCGCCGGGACAGGGGGCCAAGCTAACTATGGCTACACCTTC	CASSPPAGTGGQANYGYTF
TRBJ1-6	NA	NA	TRBV27	TGTGCCAGCAGTCCTCGGTCGGATTCACCCCTCCACTTT	CASSPRSDSPLHF
TRBJ2-2	NA	NA	TRBV9	TGTGCCAGCAGCGTAGGTGCAGCCGCGAACACCGGGGAGCTGTTTTTT	CASSVGAAANTGELFF
TRBJ2-7	TRBD1	NA	TRBV24-1	TGTGCCACCAGTGATGGGACAGGGGGCCCCTACGAGCAGTACTTC	CATSDGTGGPYEQYF
TRBJ1-1	NA	few	TRBV14	TGTGCCAGCAGCCGCACCAGGTCTGAAGCTTTCTTT	CASSRTRSEAFF
TRBJ1-2	TRBD1	NA	TRBV18	TGTGCCAGCTCACCGGACTCGACAGGGAACTATGGCTACACCTTC	CASSPDSTGNYGYTF
TRBJ2-1	TRBD1	NA	TRBV6-5	TGTGCCAGCAGCCCCGGGACAGCTACATACAATGAGCAGTTCTTC	CASSPGTATYNEQFF
TRBJ1-2	NA	NA	TRBV5-6	TGTGCCAGCAGCTTGTCACCCGGGAGAAACTATGGCTACACCTTC	CASSLSPGRNYGYTF
TRBJ1-6	NA	NA	TRBV19	TGTGCCAGTAGTGATTCAGGGGCTAAGCCCCTCCACTTT	CASSDSGAKPLHF
TRBJ1-1	NA	NA	TRBV30	TGTGCCTGGGTGGGGTTTGGCCAAAACACTGAAGCTTTCTTT	CAWVGFGQNTEAFF
TRBJ1-3	NA	NA	TRBV5-4	TGTGCCAGCAGCTTGGCCGGAGGGCTTAGGAACACCATATATTTT	CASSLAGGLRNTIYF
TRBJ2-1	TRBD1	few	TRBV15	TGTGCCACCAGCAGCGCTTTTGGGACAGGGGGCATTGAGCAGTTCTTC	CATSSAFGTGGIEQFF
TRBJ2-7	NA	NA	TRBV6-5	TGTGCCAGCAGGGGAGGGGGAGTACCCCTCTACGAGCAGTACTTC	CASRGGGVPLYEQYF
TRBJ1-1	NA	NA	TRBV15	TGTGCCACCAGCAGAGACCAGGGTAAGACTGAAGCTTTCTTT	CATSRDQGKTEAFF
TRBJ2-1	NA	NA	TRBV5-4	TGTGCCAGCAGCCGTGAACTAGCCACCGCGGATGAGCAGTTCTTC	CASSRELATADEQFF
TRBJ2-7	NA	NA	TRBV28	TGTGCCAGTCCCCCCCCGGGCTACGAGCAGTACTTC	CASPPPGYEQYF
TRBJ1-5	TRBD1	NA	TRBV28	TGTGCCACCTCACAGGGGGGAGGTCAGCCCCAGCATTTT	CATSQGGGQPQHF
TRBJ1-2	NA	NA	TRBV19	TGTGCCAGTAGTATTTCCCGGGAATCATATGGCTACACCTTC	CASSISRESYGYTF
TRBJ2-5	TRBD2	NA	TRBV25-1	TGTGCCAGCAGTACTAGCGGGAGAGGAGAGACCCAGTACTTC	CASSTSGRGETQYF
TRBJ1-2	TRBD1	NA	TRBV7-2	TGTGCCAGCAGCTTGGGAGGGACAGGGCCCGTAGACTACACCTTC	CASSLGGTGPVDYTF
TRBJ1-6	NA	NA	TRBV19	TGTGCCAGTAGCACCGGACACCTGAGCTCCTATAATTCACCCCTCCACTTT	CASSTGHLSSYNSPLHF
TRBJ2-1	NA	NA	TRBV7-3	TGTGCCAGCAGCGTCCGGGATTTTTCAGGTGAGCAGTTCTTC	CASSVRDFSGEQFF
TRBJ2-1	NA	few	TRBV5-5	TGTGCCAGCAGCTTGAGGGCAAATGAGCAGTTCTTC	CASSLRANEQFF
TRBJ1-3	NA	NA	TRBV29-1	TGCAGCGTTGAAGATCCGGACCGCCCGGGAAACACCATATATTTT	CSVEDPDRPGNTIYF
TRBJ1-4	NA	many	TRBV9	TGTGCCAGCAGCGTAGGCGGTTCCAATGAAAAACTGTTTTTT	CASSVGGSNEKLFF
TRBJ1-1	NA	NA	TRBV19	TGTGCCAGTACTATCTTGGGAAGGGGACAAAACACTGAAGCTTTCTTT	CASTILGRGQNTEAFF
TRBJ1-3	NA	NA	TRBV18	TGTGCCAGCTCACCGGATGGGGCCCCCTCTGGAAACACCATATATTTT	CASSPDGAPSGNTIYF
TRBJ2-7	NA	NA	TRBV10-3	TGTGCCATCGGGTCGAACGACGGCTACTACGAGCAGTACTTC	CAIGSNDGYYEQYF
TRBJ2-3	TRBD2	NA	TRBV6-5	TGTGCCAGCAGTTATGGTCGGGGGGGCACAGATACGCAGTATTTT	CASSYGRGGTDTQYF
TRBJ2-7	TRBD2	NA	TRBV10-3	TGTGCCATCAGTGAGTCAGCGGGATGGGCCTACGAGCAGTACTTC	CAISESAGWAYEQYF
TRBJ2-7	TRBD1	NA	TRBV30	TGTGCCTGGGGGACCCAGGGGGCCGAGCAGTACTTC	CAWGTQGAEQYF
TRBJ2-1	TRBD2	NA	TRBV7-2	TGTGCCAGCAGCCCGACTAGCGGCTCCTACAATGAGCAGTTCTTC	CASSPTSGSYNEQFF
TRBJ2-2	NA	NA	TRBV7-2	TGTGCCAGCAGCTTAGACTATGTGCGGAACACCGGGGAGCTGTTTTTT	CASSLDYVRNTGELFF
TRBJ1-5	NA	NA	TRBV7-8	TGTGCCAGCAGCTTAGATTCGGTTCAGCCCCAGCATTTT	CASSLDSVQPQHF
TRBJ1-3	NA	NA	TRBV10-2	TGCGCCAGCTCAGCGGCAGGGGCCACCACCATATATTTT	CASSAAGATTIYF
TRBJ1-2	NA	once	TRBV15	TGTGCCACCAGCGGGCCTTACCCCGGGGCTGGCTACACCTTC	CATSGPYPGAGYTF
TRBJ2-1	NA	NA	TRBV19	TGTGCCAGTTCCTCCGGGAGAGGTAATGAGCAGTTCTTC	CASSSGRGNEQFF